This T cell receptor (beta chain) is drawn from a study of T cells after yellow fever vaccination. In the study overall: Low-cell-number fractions were prepared with SMART-Seq v4 Ultra Low Input.

V dropped 2 bases and J dropped 0 bases, with 9 bases sitting between them. The CDR3 totals 15 residues. From germline, CDR1 is LGHNA and CDR2 YSLEER. Findings of the study overall: Once the booster was given, most primary-vaccination clones reappeared, at about 97% for CD4 and approximately 88% for CD8. Within FACS-sorted repertoires, abundant clonotypes contaminating from the bulk population could be present.

The study made its TCR cDNA through 5'RACE template switching. That step introduced a universal primer site along with UMIs. TCRdb re-called the 5' RACE reads with MiXCR, one entry per CDR3 protein. Of around 530,000 distinct CDR3 sequences in the sample, approximately 16% were seen once. On this clonotype itself: The antigen is undetermined.

Specimen: PBMCs, collected about 5 days after the first yellow fever vaccination. The chain uses TRBV4-3 and TRBJ2-3; maybe TRBD2 (6 bases). This clonotype was sampled from a man aged 18 to 30 who received the YFV17D yellow fever vaccine. The CDR3, as DNA: TGCGCCAGCAGCCAAACCGGGACTAGCACAGATACGCAGTATTTT. Protein sequence: CASSQTGTSTDTQYF.